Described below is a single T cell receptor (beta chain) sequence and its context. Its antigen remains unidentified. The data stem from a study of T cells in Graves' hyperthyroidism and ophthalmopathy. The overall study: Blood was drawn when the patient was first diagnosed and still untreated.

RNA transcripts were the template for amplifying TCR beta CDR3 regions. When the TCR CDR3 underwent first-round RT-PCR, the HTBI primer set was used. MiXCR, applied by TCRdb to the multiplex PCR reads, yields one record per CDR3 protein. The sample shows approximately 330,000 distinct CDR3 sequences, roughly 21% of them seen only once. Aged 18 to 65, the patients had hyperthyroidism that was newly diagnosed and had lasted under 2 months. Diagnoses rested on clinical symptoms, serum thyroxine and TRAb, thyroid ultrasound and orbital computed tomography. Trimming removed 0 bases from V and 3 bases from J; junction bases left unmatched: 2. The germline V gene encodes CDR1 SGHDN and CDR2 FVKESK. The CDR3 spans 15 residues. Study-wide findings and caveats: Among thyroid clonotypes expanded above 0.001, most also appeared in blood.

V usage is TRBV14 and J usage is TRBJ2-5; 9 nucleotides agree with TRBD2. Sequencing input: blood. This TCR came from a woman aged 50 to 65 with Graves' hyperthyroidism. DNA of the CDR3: TGTGCCAGCAGCCAAGAGACTAGCGGTAAAGAGACCCAGTACTTC. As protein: CASSQETSGKETQYF.